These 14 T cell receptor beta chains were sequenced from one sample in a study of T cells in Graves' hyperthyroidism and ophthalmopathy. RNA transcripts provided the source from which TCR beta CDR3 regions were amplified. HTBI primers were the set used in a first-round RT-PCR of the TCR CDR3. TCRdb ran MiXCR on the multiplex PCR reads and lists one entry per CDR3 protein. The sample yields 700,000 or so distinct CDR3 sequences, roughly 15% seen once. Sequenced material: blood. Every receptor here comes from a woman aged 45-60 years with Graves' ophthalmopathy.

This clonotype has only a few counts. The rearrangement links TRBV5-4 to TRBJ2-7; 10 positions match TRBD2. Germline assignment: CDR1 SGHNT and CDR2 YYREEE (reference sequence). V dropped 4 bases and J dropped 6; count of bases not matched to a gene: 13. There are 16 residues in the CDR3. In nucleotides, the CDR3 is TGTGCCAGCAGCCCGGGTGGGACTAGCGCTTCGGGCGAGCAGTACTTC. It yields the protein CASSPGGTSASGEQYF.

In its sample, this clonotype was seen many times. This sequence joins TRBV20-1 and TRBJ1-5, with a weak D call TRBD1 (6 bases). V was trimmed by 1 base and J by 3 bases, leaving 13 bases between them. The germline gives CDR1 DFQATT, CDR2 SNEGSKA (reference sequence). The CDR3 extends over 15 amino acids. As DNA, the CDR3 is TGCAGTGCTAGAGGGAGACAGGAATACAATCAGCCCCAGCATTTT. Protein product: CSARGRQEYNQPQHF.

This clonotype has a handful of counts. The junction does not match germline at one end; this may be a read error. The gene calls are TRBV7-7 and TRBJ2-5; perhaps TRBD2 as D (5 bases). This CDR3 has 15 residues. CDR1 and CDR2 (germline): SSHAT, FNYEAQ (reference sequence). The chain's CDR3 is CASSLGGLDQETQYF. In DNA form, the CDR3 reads TGTGCTAGCAGCTTAGGCGGACTCGATCAAGAGACCCAGTACTTC.

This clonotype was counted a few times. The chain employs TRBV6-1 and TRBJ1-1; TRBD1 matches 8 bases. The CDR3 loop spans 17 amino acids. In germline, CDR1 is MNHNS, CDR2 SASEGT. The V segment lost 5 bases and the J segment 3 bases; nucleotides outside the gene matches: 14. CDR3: CASSRDRPLSPDTEAFF. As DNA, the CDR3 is TGTGCCAGCAGTAGGGACAGGCCTCTTTCTCCTGACACTGAAGCTTTCTTT.

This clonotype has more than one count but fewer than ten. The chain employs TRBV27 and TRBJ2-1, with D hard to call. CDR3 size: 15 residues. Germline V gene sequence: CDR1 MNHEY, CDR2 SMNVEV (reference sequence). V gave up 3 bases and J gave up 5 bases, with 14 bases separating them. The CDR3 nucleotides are TGTGCCAGCAGTTTTTTGCCCGCCCTTGACAATGAGCAGTTCTTC. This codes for CASSFLPALDNEQFF.

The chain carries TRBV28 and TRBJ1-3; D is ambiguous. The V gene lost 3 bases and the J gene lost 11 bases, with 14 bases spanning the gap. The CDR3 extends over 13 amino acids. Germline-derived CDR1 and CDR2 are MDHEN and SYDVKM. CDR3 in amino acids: CASSFGERLAIYF. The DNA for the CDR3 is TGTGCCAGCAGTTTTGGAGAGCGCTTGGCCATATATTTT.

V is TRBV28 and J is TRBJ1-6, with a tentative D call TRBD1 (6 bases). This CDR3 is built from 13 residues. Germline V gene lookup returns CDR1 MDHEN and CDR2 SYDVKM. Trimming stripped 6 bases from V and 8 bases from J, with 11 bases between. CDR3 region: CASSKGGYSPLHF. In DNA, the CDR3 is TGTGCCAGCAGCAAGGGGGGTTATTCACCCCTCCACTTT.

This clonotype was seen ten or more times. The CDR3 spells CASSQRDRDSEQFF. CDR3 nucleotide sequence: TGTGCCAGCAGCCAACGAGACCGGGACTCTGAGCAGTTCTTC. This chain uses TRBV3-1 with TRBJ2-1; D might be TRBD2 (6 bases). V lost 2 bases, J lost 9 bases, and 14 bases lay in between. The CDR3 contains 14 residues. The germline V gene encodes CDR1 LGHDT and CDR2 YNNKEL (reference sequence).

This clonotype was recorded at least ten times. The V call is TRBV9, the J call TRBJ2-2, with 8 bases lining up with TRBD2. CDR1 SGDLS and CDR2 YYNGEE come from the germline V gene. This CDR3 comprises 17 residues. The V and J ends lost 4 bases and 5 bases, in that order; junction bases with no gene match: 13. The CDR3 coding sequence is TGTGCCAGCAGCCTCCGACCAGCGGGAGCGTGGACCGGGGAGCTGTTTTTT. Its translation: CASSLRPAGAWTGELFF.

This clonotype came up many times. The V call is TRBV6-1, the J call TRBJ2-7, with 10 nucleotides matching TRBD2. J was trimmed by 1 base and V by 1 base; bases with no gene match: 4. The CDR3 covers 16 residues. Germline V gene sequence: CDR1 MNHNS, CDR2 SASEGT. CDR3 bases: TGTGCCAGCAGTGAAGGCCTAGCGGGAGCGTCCTACGAGCAGTACTTC. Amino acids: CASSEGLAGASYEQYF.

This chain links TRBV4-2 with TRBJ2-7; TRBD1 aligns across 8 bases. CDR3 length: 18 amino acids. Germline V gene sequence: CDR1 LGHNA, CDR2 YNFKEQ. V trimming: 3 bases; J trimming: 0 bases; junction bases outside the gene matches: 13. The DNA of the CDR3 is TGTGCCAGCAGCCATTCCCCGTTGAGGACAGGGAGCTCCTACGAGCAGTACTTC. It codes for CASSHSPLRTGSSYEQYF.

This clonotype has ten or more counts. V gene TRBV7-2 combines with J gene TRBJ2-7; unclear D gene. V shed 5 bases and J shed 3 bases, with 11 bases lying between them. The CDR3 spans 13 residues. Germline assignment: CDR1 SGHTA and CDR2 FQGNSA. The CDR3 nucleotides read TGTGCCAGCAGCCGACCCCCGGGCTACGAGCAGTACTTC. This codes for CASSRPPGYEQYF.

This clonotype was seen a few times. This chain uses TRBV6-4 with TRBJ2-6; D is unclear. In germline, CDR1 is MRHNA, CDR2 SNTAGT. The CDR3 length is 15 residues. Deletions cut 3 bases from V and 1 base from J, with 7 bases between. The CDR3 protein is CASSDQDSGANVLTF. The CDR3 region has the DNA TGTGCCAGCAGTGATCAGGATTCTGGGGCCAACGTCCTGACTTTC.

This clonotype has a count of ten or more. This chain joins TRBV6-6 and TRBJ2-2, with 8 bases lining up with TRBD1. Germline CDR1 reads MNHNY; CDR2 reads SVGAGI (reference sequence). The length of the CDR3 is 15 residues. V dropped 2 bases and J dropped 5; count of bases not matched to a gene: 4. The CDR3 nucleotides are TGTGCCAGCAGTTACGTAACAGGGGGGACCGGGGAGCTGTTTTTT. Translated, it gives CASSYVTGGTGELFF.